Included here is one T cell receptor beta chain sequence, with context. This clone is a singleton in its sample. There is no known antigen for this receptor. No qualities accompany the bases; no much larger clone lies one base away. The germline V gene (reference sequence) supplies CDR1 LNHDA and CDR2 SQIVND. V lost 2 bases and J lost 0 bases; the stretch between them is 17 bases long. Counted from cysteine to phenylalanine, this CDR3 has 18 amino acids. Of the read, only the CDR3 DNA is kept; its 54 bases are in frame from base 1. In Seattle, one collaborating source enrolled patients while the infection was active and tracked those patients longitudinally over the course of disease. Collaborating institutions collected whole blood in K2EDTA tubes following their own protocols. For TCRbeta analysis, collaborator samples were shipped as frozen whole blood, as isolated PBMCs, or as DNA extracted from either sample type.

This entry is derived from a study of blood T cell repertoires in COVID-19 (TCRdb year 2020). Regarding the study in general: Samples from collaborators originated in the United States, Italy and Spain and spanned both the acute and convalescent phases of COVID-19. The prospective study material was composed of cDNA or gDNA derived from T cells, B-cell-depleted T cells, or PBMCs. Deeply sampled blood TCRbeta repertoires from subjects exposed to, actively infected with, or recovered from COVID-19 were included in the dataset. A freely available public database, intended as a resource for researchers studying the immune response to SARS-CoV-2, is where the repertoires were released. The samples were drawn from two sources: the first 160 participants of the ongoing ImmuneRACE study, and 1,254 subjects contributed by 6 global collaborators. Sample metadata almost always included a de-identified subject ID, COVID-19 status, age in years and sex. Where HLA class I and class II types were available, the types were taken from metadata supplied by the sample provider, not from assay-based typing.

What the research found in general, with its limitations: The amount of clinical and demographic metadata varied by source and participant and was provided uncurated.

TCRbeta CDR3 regions were amplified from genomic DNA using the immunoSEQ Assay, a bias-controlled multiplex PCR. In the paper's pipeline: Within the assay, amplification of reference gene primers was used to estimate how many nucleated cells each sample contained. To quantify the absolute abundance of each unique TCRbeta CDR3 rearrangement, sequence reads were collapsed and filtered. For each sample, productive Simpson clonality was calculated as the square root of Simpson's diversity index across productive rearrangements. In TCRdb, the immuneACCESS table is reduced to in-frame sequences with V and J assigned. These tables do not hold every clone; where another copy was compared, an unresolved V gene accounts for under half, and the others remain unexplained. Clone size and the V and J calls come from that table; the DNA yielded D and trimming. Within this sample are about 55,000 clones, with approximately 88% of them counted one time only. The top ten hold roughly 3.7% of the sample.

The source of this sequence is a man aged 35-49 years with COVID-19, enrolled during active disease. Sequences were obtained from peripheral blood. Recombination linked TRBV19 to TRBJ1-5, and possibly TRBD1, on 5 matching bases. CDR3 sequence: CASSISSGQLYSNQPQHF. The bases are TGTGCCAGTAGTATATCCTCAGGGCAACTTTATAGCAATCAGCCCCAGCATTTT.